Below are 7 T cell receptor beta chains sequenced from a single sample in a study of T cell responses to AZD1222 COVID-19 vaccine. The assay was immunoSEQ multiplex PCR, and TCRdb's table has in-frame clones only and misses some. The sample consists of approximately 73,000 clones, 84% of them appearing once. This specimen consisted of peripheral blood, obtained on day 0 of AZD1222 vaccination. Receptors originate from an adult in good health.

The CDR3 coding sequence is TGTGCCAGCAGCACAGGGCCCAACTATGGCTACACCTTC. It encodes CASSTGPNYGYTF. This chain uses TRBV9 with TRBJ1-2, with D maybe TRBD1 (6 bases). Trimming pared 4 bases from V and 2 bases from J, leaving 9 bases between. The CDR3 totals 13 residues. Germline CDR1 reads SGDLS; CDR2 reads YYNGEE.

V is TRBV5-4 and J is TRBJ1-1; D remains unclear. The CDR3 runs 15 residues. Germline assignment: CDR1 SGHNT and CDR2 YYREEE (reference sequence). With 1 base removed from V and 0 bases from J, the gap between germline ends came to 10 bases. CDR3 loop: CASSLPGAMNTEAFF. CDR3 sequence (DNA): TGTGCCAGCAGCTTGCCCGGAGCGATGAACACTGAAGCTTTCTTT.

V gene TRBV18 combines with J gene TRBJ1-1; 7 nucleotides line up with TRBD1. The CDR3 extends over 14 amino acids. Looked up from germline, CDR1 is KGHSH and CDR2 is LQKENI. J lost 4 bases, V lost 3 bases, and 5 bases had no gene match. The CDR3 protein is CASSPLRTGTEAFF. CDR3 coding DNA: TGTGCCAGCTCACCCCTCAGGACAGGCACTGAAGCTTTCTTT.

Here the CDR3 DNA reads TGTGCCAGCAGCCAAGAGGGACAGGGAAACACCATATATTTT. Protein product: CASSQEGQGNTIYF. V is TRBV4-2 and J is TRBJ1-3, with 7 bases that match TRBD1. The length of the CDR3 is 14 residues. Per germline, CDR1 LGHNA and CDR2 YNFKEQ. J was trimmed by 4 bases and V by 0 bases; bases with no gene match: 0.

The genes are TRBV19 and TRBJ1-5; no reliable D call. The CDR3 is made up of 12 amino acids. Germline CDR1 reads LNHDA; CDR2 reads SQIVND (reference sequence). The V end lost 6 bases, the J end lost 0 bases, and 3 bases lay between the germline ends. The DNA of the CDR3 is TGTGCCAGTAGATCTAGCAATCAGCCCCAGCATTTT. It encodes CASRSSNQPQHF. The full variable domain, completed using reference TRBV19 and TRBJ1-5, is DGGITQSPKYLFRKEGQNVTLSCEQNLNHDAMYWYRQDPGQGLRLIYYSQIVNDFQKGDIAEGYSVSREKKESFPLTVTSAQKNPTAFYLCASRSSNQPQHFGDGTRLSIL.

CDR3 in DNA: TGTGCCAGTAAAGCGGGACACCAACTCCTCTACGAGCAGTACTTC. Residues: CASKAGHQLLYEQYF. V usage is TRBV27 and J usage is TRBJ2-7; a weak D match, TRBD2 (7 bases). From germline, CDR1 is MNHEY and CDR2 SMNVEV (reference sequence). V was cut by 9 bases and J by 3 bases, with 21 bases left in between. This CDR3 is 15 amino acids long.

CDR3 nucleotides: TGTGCCTGGAGGGGGGCAGATACGCAGTATTTT. Its translation: CAWRGADTQYF. The chain is built from TRBV30 and TRBJ2-3; TRBD1 or TRBD2 may be the D gene (5 bases each). This CDR3 has 11 residues. Germline-derived CDR1 and CDR2 are GTSNPN and SVGIG (reference sequence). The V end was cut by 3 bases, the J end by 4 bases, with 5 bases between.